A single T cell receptor (beta chain) is shown here with its context. The CDR3 regions of TCR beta were amplified from RNA transcripts. TCR CDR3 regions were first amplified by RT-PCR with HTBI primers. Each CDR3 protein gets one entry after TCRdb re-called the multiplex PCR reads with MiXCR. Here the sample spans 250,000 to 300,000 distinct CDR3 sequences, roughly 13% being singletons. The data were taken from a study of T cells in Graves' hyperthyroidism and ophthalmopathy. CDR3 length: 13 amino acids. The germline gives CDR1 LNHDA, CDR2 SQIVND (reference sequence). V was shortened by 5 bases and J by 2 bases, with 7 bases between the two germline ends.

Sequencing used blood. The V gene is TRBV19, the J gene TRBJ1-3; no clear D. The clonotype comes from a woman younger than 45 with Graves' hyperthyroidism that later progressed to Graves' ophthalmopathy. This chain's CDR3 is CASSAAAGNTIYF. The CDR3 DNA reads as TGTGCCAGTAGTGCGGCAGCTGGAAACACCATATATTTT. Using reference TRBV19 and TRBJ1-3 for the parts outside the CDR3, the full variable domain is DGGITQSPKYLFRKEGQNVTLSCEQNLNHDAMYWYRQDPGQGLRLIYYSQIVNDFQKGDIAEGYSVSREKKESFPLTVTSAQKNPTAFYLCASSAAAGNTIYFGEGSWLTVV.